One sample yielded the 30 T cell receptor beta chains listed below, sequenced in a study of OX40 agonist ivuxolimab in advanced cancers. Some clones are missing from TCRdb's copy, which holds only in-frame ones; the method was immunoSEQ multiplex PCR. The sample consists of roughly 39,000 clones, over 80% of them appearing once. Specimen: CD4+ or CD8+ T cells sorted from blood, collected in a trial of the OX40 agonist ivuxolimab. All receptors derive from an adult with an advanced solid tumor such as melanoma, head and neck, liver or kidney cancer.

This sequence joins TRBV29-1 and TRBJ1-1; D might be TRBD1 (5 bases). Germline assignment: CDR1 SQVTM and CDR2 ANQGSEA. The CDR3 extends over 12 amino acids. V gave up 3 bases and J gave up 5 bases, with 10 bases separating them. The CDR3 sequence: CSVEGGGTEAFF. In nucleotides, the CDR3 is TGCAGCGTTGAGGGGGGAGGGACTGAAGCTTTCTTT.

The chain carries TRBV10-1 and TRBJ2-2, with unresolved D. Trimming took 5 bases from V and 2 from J, leaving 3 bases between them. This CDR3 contains 12 residues. Germline assignment: CDR1 WNHNN and CDR2 SYGVQD (reference sequence). CDR3 in amino acids: CASSSNTGELFF. The CDR3 DNA sequence: TGCGCCAGCAGTAGTAACACCGGGGAGCTGTTTTTT.

The chain carries TRBV25-1 and TRBJ2-1, with 9 bases lining up with TRBD2. V trimming: 10 bases; J trimming: 4 bases; junction bases outside the gene matches: 17. Germline V gives CDR1 MGHDK, CDR2 SYGVNS. The CDR3 extends over 17 amino acids. This chain's CDR3 is CATAGGLGSGLYNEQFF. The CDR3 DNA is TGTGCCACCGCGGGAGGGCTGGGTAGCGGACTATACAATGAGCAGTTCTTC.

The chain joins TRBV18 to TRBJ2-4, with D hard to call. Germline assignment: CDR1 KGHSH and CDR2 LQKENI. The CDR3 length is 16 residues. V was pared by 1 base and J by 8 bases, with 18 bases between. The CDR3 coding sequence is TGTGCCAGCTCACCACGAAATTCAGCCCCTGATTACATTCAGTACTTC. Translation gives CASSPRNSAPDYIQYF.

The gene calls are TRBV30 and TRBJ2-7; TRBD2 matches 8 bases. The junction had 3 bases not matched to a gene; V was cut back by 0 bases and J by 5 bases. Per germline, CDR1 GTSNPN and CDR2 SVGIG (reference sequence). CDR3 length: 13 residues. CDR3: CAWSVSGSHEQYF. CDR3 DNA sequence: TGTGCCTGGAGTGTAAGCGGGAGCCACGAGCAGTACTTC.

This clone was recorded a few times. This chain links TRBV5-3 with TRBJ2-7; the D call may be TRBD1 or TRBD2 (6 bases each). TRBV5-3 is an open reading frame whose function is uncertain. The germline V and J ends were trimmed by 4 bases and 4 bases, with 15 bases remaining between them. The CDR3 loop spans 14 amino acids. The CDR3 DNA sequence: TGTGCCAGAAGCGGGGGGCCCCTGATGTACGAGCAGTACTTC. This encodes CARSGGPLMYEQYF.

This chain connects TRBV30 to TRBJ1-2; D gene unclear. Germline CDR1 reads GTSNPN; CDR2 reads SVGIG (reference sequence). CDR3 size: 15 residues. V gave up 3 bases and J gave up 0 bases, with 14 bases separating them. The chain's CDR3 is CAWRVGPTANYGYTF. DNA for the CDR3: TGTGCCTGGAGAGTGGGTCCTACCGCTAACTATGGCTACACCTTC.

This clone appeared once. The chain links TRBV6-4 to TRBJ2-7; D gene uncertain. CDR3 size: 13 residues. V was trimmed by 3 bases and J by 2 bases, leaving 8 bases between them. CDR1 is MRHNA and CDR2 is SNTAGT in the germline V gene. DNA for the CDR3: TGTGCCAGCAGTGAACAGTCTACCTACGAGCAGTACTTC. This translates into CASSEQSTYEQYF.

The genes are TRBV13 and TRBJ1-2; no reliable D call. CDR1 PRHDT and CDR2 FYEKMQ come from the germline V gene (reference sequence). The V end lost 0 bases, the J end lost 5 bases, and 10 bases lay between the germline ends. The CDR3 has 14 amino acids. CDR3 in DNA: TGTGCCAGCAGCTTAGGACCCCCTGAATATGGCTACACCTTC. This codes for CASSLGPPEYGYTF.

This clone showed up just once. The V gene is TRBV5-1, the J gene TRBJ2-2; TRBD1 matches 9 bases. From germline, CDR1 is SGHRS and CDR2 YFSETQ. CDR3 length: 14 amino acids. V gave up 3 bases and J gave up 6 bases; unmatched junction bases: 3. The CDR3 is CASSWDREAGELFF. The CDR3 region has the DNA TGCGCCAGCAGCTGGGACAGGGAGGCCGGGGAGCTGTTTTTT.

The V gene is TRBV7-9, the J gene TRBJ2-3; 10 positions agree with TRBD2. CDR1 SEHNR and CDR2 FQNEAQ come from the germline V gene (reference sequence). J gave up 2 bases and V 6 bases, and 8 bases lay outside the gene matches. The CDR3 runs 16 residues. CDR3 sequence: CASSFLAGGATDTQYF. CDR3 DNA: TGTGCCAGCAGTTTTTTAGCGGGAGGTGCCACAGATACGCAGTATTTT.

The chain uses TRBV20-1 and TRBJ2-7; D uncertain. The length of the CDR3 is 11 residues. Looked up from germline, CDR1 is DFQATT and CDR2 is SNEGSKA (reference sequence). The germline V and J ends were trimmed by 5 bases and 3 bases, with 8 bases remaining between them. The CDR3 loop is CSASTDYEQYF. CDR3 nucleotide sequence: TGCAGTGCTTCGACGGACTACGAGCAGTACTTC.

The chain combines TRBV10-3 with TRBJ2-3; 9 bases are a match to TRBD2. The germline V gene encodes CDR1 ENHRY and CDR2 SYGVKD. V dropped 0 bases and J dropped 3; count of bases not matched to a gene: 7. The CDR3 sequence is 17 residues long. In DNA form, the CDR3 reads TGTGCCATCAGTGAGTCGTTGGCGGGAGGGGTTACAGATACGCAGTATTTT. This translates into CAISESLAGGVTDTQYF.

The rearrangement joins TRBV27 to TRBJ1-1; TRBD1 agrees at 9 bases. CDR1 MNHEY and CDR2 SMNVEV come from the germline V gene (reference sequence). This CDR3 contains 15 residues. The ends lost 6 bases at V and 4 bases at J; junction bases unmatched: 9. The CDR3 sequence: CASRAPGQGITEAFF. CDR3 nucleotide sequence: TGTGCCAGCAGGGCGCCGGGACAGGGTATCACTGAAGCTTTCTTT.

The chain is built from TRBV11-2 and TRBJ1-2; unclear D gene. Germline V gene lookup returns CDR1 SGHAT and CDR2 FQNNGV. The length of the CDR3 is 16 residues. The ends were cut back, 5 bases at V and 1 base at J, with 17 bases in the middle. This CDR3 reads CASSPVNRAFNYGYTF. Written as DNA, the CDR3 is TGTGCCAGCAGCCCAGTAAACCGGGCTTTTAACTATGGCTACACCTTC.

The J gene is TRBJ2-2, the V gene TRBV7-9, with 8 bases lining up with TRBD1. The CDR3 is 14 residues long. Germline V gives CDR1 SEHNR, CDR2 FQNEAQ (reference sequence). Trimming removed 5 bases from V and 9 bases from J; junction bases left unmatched: 8. The CDR3 sequence is CASSPGTGSRELFF. In DNA, the CDR3 is TGTGCCAGCAGCCCCGGGACAGGTAGCCGGGAGCTGTTTTTT.

The V and J genes are TRBV18 and TRBJ1-1; 8 bases agree with TRBD1. The CDR3 has 13 amino acids. The germline V gene has CDR1 KGHSH and CDR2 LQKENI. Trimming removed 3 bases from V and 4 bases from J; junction bases left unmatched: 1. This chain's CDR3 is CASSPTGGTEAFF. The CDR3 DNA sequence: TGTGCCAGCTCACCTACAGGGGGCACTGAAGCTTTCTTT.

The chain combines TRBV6-1 with TRBJ1-2, with no clear D. The CDR3 has 12 residues. Trimming shortened V by 7 bases and J by 13 bases, and 19 bases separated the two germline ends. Germline CDR1 reads MNHNS; CDR2 reads SASEGT. The CDR3 sequence is CASTHLRSSCTF. The CDR3 nucleotides are TGTGCCAGCACTCATTTAAGAAGTTCCTGCACCTTC.

The chain employs TRBV10-3 and TRBJ2-7, with D perhaps matching TRBD2 (6 bases). The CDR3 extends over 14 amino acids. CDR1 is ENHRY, CDR2 SYGVKD, per germline. Trimming took off 10 bases at V and 7 bases at J, with 23 bases between the two ends. In nucleotides, the CDR3 is TGTGCCACCAACTCCCCGGGGTCGGCGGGGGAGCAGTACTTC. Its protein is CATNSPGSAGEQYF.

The CDR3 spells CASSSGLQMNTEAFF. The CDR3 region has the DNA TGTGCCAGCAGCTCGGGACTGCAAATGAACACTGAAGCTTTCTTT. This chain uses TRBV7-9 with TRBJ1-1; D perhaps matches TRBD1 (5 bases). Germline values: CDR1 SEHNR, CDR2 FQNEAQ (reference sequence). This CDR3 spans 15 amino acids. V was trimmed by 4 bases and J by 0 bases, leaving 12 bases between them.

The chain links TRBV27 to TRBJ2-7; D is perhaps TRBD1 or TRBD2 (5 bases each). CDR1 is MNHEY, CDR2 SMNVEV, per germline (reference sequence). This CDR3 spans 14 amino acids. Trimming took off 7 bases at V and 2 bases at J, with 15 bases between the two ends. The CDR3 DNA sequence: TGTGCCAGCAACCGAGGGGCCAGCCCCTACGAGCAGTACTTC. This codes for CASNRGASPYEQYF.

This chain joins TRBV6-1 and TRBJ1-5; no firm D call. The germline V gene encodes CDR1 MNHNS and CDR2 SASEGT. V was shortened by 2 bases and J by 6 bases, with 2 bases between the two germline ends. The CDR3 is made up of 11 amino acids. CDR3 in amino acids: CASSESQPQHF. DNA of the CDR3: TGTGCCAGCAGTGAAAGTCAGCCCCAGCATTTT.

This clone is a singleton in its sample. This sequence joins TRBV5-4 and TRBJ2-2, with a weak D call TRBD2 (5 bases). The germline V gene encodes CDR1 SGHNT and CDR2 YYREEE (reference sequence). Between the trimmed V and J ends, which lost 3 bases and 6 bases, there was a span of 9 bases. The CDR3 sequence is 13 residues long. CDR3 in DNA: TGTGCCAGCAGCTATACTAGTTCCGGGGAGCTGTTTTTT. Translating gives CASSYTSSGELFF.

The rearrangement joins TRBV18 to TRBJ2-1; D gene unclear. Germline-derived CDR1 and CDR2 are KGHSH and LQKENI. The V end was cut by 3 bases, the J end by 6 bases, with 15 bases between. This CDR3 contains 15 residues. The CDR3: CASSPKAGPSNEQFF. Written as DNA, the CDR3 is TGTGCCAGCTCACCCAAAGCCGGGCCCTCCAATGAGCAGTTCTTC.

This chain uses TRBV19 with TRBJ1-5, with D perhaps TRBD1 (5 bases). The germline gives CDR1 LNHDA, CDR2 SQIVND (reference sequence). The CDR3 covers 15 residues. Trimming removed 1 base from V and 4 bases from J, with 11 bases in between. The CDR3 sequence is CASSIGTGGNQPQHF. The CDR3 region has the DNA TGTGCCAGTAGTATAGGCACAGGTGGGAATCAGCCCCAGCATTTT.

The chain recombines TRBV5-1 with TRBJ2-7, with D unresolved. V was clipped by 4 bases and J by 5 bases, with 7 bases between them. The CDR3 runs to 11 residues. The germline CDR1 and CDR2 sequences are SGHRS and YFSETQ. The chain's CDR3 is CASSLRDEQYF. The CDR3 DNA reads TGCGCCAGCAGCCTTCGGGACGAGCAGTACTTC. Together with reference TRBV5-1 and TRBJ2-7, the CDR3 gives the full variable domain: KAGVTQTPRYLIKTRGQQVTLSCSPISGHRSVSWYQQTPGQGLQFLFEYFSETQRNKGNFPGRFSGRQFSNSRSEMNVSTLELGDSALYLCASSLRDEQYFGPGTRLTVT.

The rearrangement uses TRBV2 and TRBJ2-5; D unclear. The CDR3 has 14 amino acids. From germline, CDR1 is SNHLY and CDR2 FYNNEI. Trimming stripped 5 bases from V and 5 bases from J, with 15 bases between. CDR3 protein: CASSTGSLGETQYF. CDR3 DNA: TGTGCCAGCAGTACTGGATCTCTAGGCGAGACCCAGTACTTC.

J is TRBJ2-2 and V is TRBV11-3; TRBD2 matches at 8 bases. The trim removed 1 base at V and 1 base at J, leaving 5 bases unmatched. In germline, CDR1 is SGHNT, CDR2 YENEEA. The CDR3 has 17 residues. For the CDR3, the DNA is TGTGCCAGCAGCTTAGTTCTAAGCGGGGGGAACACCGGGGAGCTGTTTTTT. Its protein product is CASSLVLSGGNTGELFF. The full variable domain, with the rest looked up from reference TRBV11-3 and TRBJ2-2, is EAGVVQSPRYKIIEKKQPVAFWCNPISGHNTLYWYLQNLGQGPELLIRYENEEAVDDSQLPKDRFSAERLKGVDSTLKIQPAELGDSAVYLCASSLVLSGGNTGELFFGEGSRLTVL.

J is TRBJ2-6 and V is TRBV10-3, with D maybe TRBD1 (5 bases). V lost 8 bases and J lost 2, with 13 bases in between. The V gene's germline CDR1 is ENHRY and CDR2 SYGVKD. The CDR3 spans 15 residues. As DNA, the CDR3 is TGTGCCATCTCGGCAGGGCAAGCTGGGGCCAACGTCCTGACTTTC. It yields the protein CAISAGQAGANVLTF.

This clone has only one observation. The chain links TRBV7-9 to TRBJ2-7; maybe TRBD2 (6 bases). Germline CDR1 and CDR2: SEHNR and FQNEAQ (reference sequence). V lost 5 bases and J lost 2, with 16 bases in between. The CDR3 covers 15 residues. The CDR3 loop reads CASSLSGSYTYEQYF. The CDR3 DNA is TGTGCCAGCAGCCTCAGCGGGTCTTACACCTACGAGCAGTACTTC.